This paragraph reports one T cell receptor (beta chain). This clone has more than one count but fewer than ten. The target of this receptor is not known. Base qualities are missing; no much larger clone stands one base away. These data originate in a study of cytomegalovirus exposure and HLA in healthy donors (dated by TCRdb to about 2017). Context from the whole study: An earlier analysis of a few hundred of the donors reported 250 to 350 Gb of sequence data and 117 million unique TCR beta sequences obtained from approximately 180 million T cells. Using immunosequencing, the study profiled T cell repertoires from 640 or so subjects and related those repertoires to cytomegalovirus serostatus. About 310 gigabases of sequencing data and approximately 93 million unique TCR sequences were included in an early release covering around 600 HLA-typed donors. A later analysis re-examined previously published TCR beta repertoires from 610 or so donors and added high-resolution HLA genotyping to investigate patterns of TCR occurrence. An earlier analysis of several hundred of the donors applied high-throughput TCR beta sequencing to assess whether each TCR beta V gene segment acted as functional or pseudogenic. The study aimed to test whether signatures of past pathogen exposure could be identified by cataloging public T cell receptors. Donor age, sex, ethnicity and CMV serostatus were compiled alongside the repertoire data. The later analysis used no new phenotypic data to find candidate immune exposures, relying instead on TCR beta sequences and their occurrence across donors. Typing coverage differed by locus: A, B, C, DRB1 and DQB1 were typed in roughly 620-630 donors, DQA1 in approximately 520, DPA1 in approximately 610, and DPB1 in around 490. Because of strong linkage in the cohort, a handful of DR-DQ haplotypes were treated as single units for association and clustering. In a later genetic analysis, genome-wide SNP genotypes for about three fifths of the roughly 670 donors were used, and that subset was treated as a discovery cohort. HLA typing covered class I and class II loci at four-digit resolution. Of the approximately 400 genotyped donors, over 65% fell in the genetic ancestry cluster associated with self-reported Caucasian donors. On average, 235,054 unique TCR beta nucleotide sequences were sequenced per donor among a few hundred genotyped donors of the cohort, with around 19% of those sequences being non-productive. High-throughput TCR immunosequencing, statistical association of individual TCRs with disease status, and machine learning were combined to predict cytomegalovirus infection status. All discovery cohort repertoires had been generated on a single sequencing platform. Along with the approximately 650-subject first cohort, a separate validation cohort of around 110 different subjects was used.

Trimming removed 1 base from V and 2 bases from J; the gene matches leave 5 bases unexplained. Sequences LGHNA (CDR1) and YNFKEQ (CDR2) are obtained from the germline V gene. Its CDR3 holds 15 amino acids, cysteine through phenylalanine. The kept DNA is CDR3 alone, 45 bases in frame from the first base. In total, roughly 670 healthy bone marrow donors made up the cohort. At the time of sampling, every cohort member was nominally healthy, though immune exposures that went unrecorded were likely present. The donor tested CMV seropositive, placing the donor among the 250 to 350 seropositive members of the cohort. Each donor provided a peripheral blood sample, and peripheral blood mononuclear cells were used for TCR beta sequencing. The Qiagen DNeasy Blood Extraction Kit was used to extract genomic DNA from the blood cell samples. Study-level results and caveats: Broadly in line with IMGT annotations, most TCR beta V segments showed up in productive rearrangements about 87% or about 30% of the time in an earlier analysis of roughly 590 of the donors. Because some donors lacked HLA typing at each locus, the association tests relied only on the typed subset. A few of the identified cytomegalovirus-associated TCR beta chains were confirmed in vitro to be specific for cytomegalovirus antigens. When HLA alleles, especially DR and DQ, strongly co-occurred, attributing TCR associations to individual alleles was difficult. CMV serostatus was the only immune exposure information available for the cohort. In the study, roughly 160 TCR beta chains were listed as associated with cytomegalovirus. Correlated functional status among segregating V segments might be attributable to linkage disequilibrium, but an unknown experimental factor could not be ruled out. The classifier was reported to diagnose cytomegalovirus status with high specificity and sensitivity in both the original and validation cohorts. A later analysis reported that several top co-occurrence clusters appeared linked to parvovirus B19, influenza, CMV and Epstein-Barr virus. In a later analysis, TCR association rates were found to vary across HLA loci, with the most associated TCRs seen for DRB1 alleles and the fewest for HLA-C alleles. Specific HLA alleles were associated with 15,000 to 20,000 TCR beta sequences at a false discovery rate of 0.05 in a later analysis. A later analysis found that most CMV-associated TCR beta chains appeared HLA-restricted, with HLA associations seemingly driven largely by CMV exposure. The sequencing pipeline was judged likely to have produced a cluster of highly shared sequence variants as a technical artifact. A further reported finding was that TCR beta sequences accurately predicted the HLA-A and HLA-B alleles for most subjects in the first cohort. Compared with equally common non-associated chains, HLA-associated TCR beta chains in a later analysis were more clonally expanded and had lower generation probabilities. Most TCR sequences were observed very rarely across donors, whereas some public TCRs were present in many individuals. A later genetic analysis reported fewer N-insertions in productive TCRs among donors in an Asian-associated ancestry cluster than the approximately 670-donor mean. The cohort was sequenced for TCR beta chains only, and without alpha or paired-chain data the features that could be detected were limited. The 87-base-pair reads could not distinguish some IMGT-functional V segments, including TRBV6-2 and TRBV6-3, so those segments were excluded. Roughly uniform sequencing depth across donors was assumed in presence/absence analyses, although this assumption may not hold. It was suggested by the authors that the approach could potentially be generalized to other disease states and immunological phenotypes. Because counts were too low, fewer than 20 rarely observed V segments, including chromosome 9 orphons, were excluded from the earlier analysis of around 590 of the donors. An association between a missense DCLRE1C variant and V-gene and J-gene trimming of TCR beta chains was found in a later genetic analysis and replicated in an independent cohort.

Library method: the immunoSEQ multiplex PCR assay. A mixture of 60 forward primers for TCR Vbeta segments and 13 reverse primers for TCR Jbeta segments was used in the multiplex PCR. A multiplex PCR assay on genomic DNA amplified the CDR3 region of rearranged TCR beta genes. Amplified TCR beta libraries were sequenced as 87-base-pair reads on the Illumina HiSeq System. Under the source paper's analysis protocol: Across the roughly 670 repertoires, a later analysis counted roughly 77 million unique TCR beta chains, 9 million to 14 million of which were shared by at least two donors. To remove PCR and sequencing errors, raw reads were error-corrected and collapsed into unique sequences using a nearest-neighbor algorithm that merged closely related sequences. CDR3 sequences were aligned to IMGT reference sequences to assign V, D and J gene segments. Each retained sequence needed at least a six-nucleotide match to both a V gene segment and a J gene segment. A rearrangement was called productive if the CDR3 had no stop codons and remained in frame with V and J, and every other rearrangement was called non-productive. CDR3 was defined according to IMGT convention as the region running from the second conserved V-encoded cysteine to the conserved J-encoded phenylalanine. The earlier analysis of 550 to 650 of the donors excluded any sequence lacking an unambiguous match to a single V gene segment. An earlier analysis of a few hundred of the donors called V segments functional above 56.7% productive rearrangements and segregating when the between-donor standard deviation exceeded 5%. A statistical classification framework was built for diagnosing cytomegalovirus status from the catalog of TCR beta chain sequences. In a later analysis, TCR nucleotide sequences were compared against IMGT/GENE-DB human TR gene sequences so that V and J genes could be assigned. In a later analysis, CDR3 sequences and most-parsimonious VDJ recombination scenarios were assigned using the TCRdist pipeline. A later analysis defined each TCR beta chain by its CDR3 amino acid sequence plus V-gene family, and excluded reads lacking a unique V-gene family. A later analysis removed 550 to 700 highly shared, low-generation-probability nucleotide sequences to deal with suspected cross-contamination and a sequencing artifact. For each public chain, a later analysis derived a clonal expansion index from normalized ranks of inferred template counts within each repertoire. In a later analysis, generation probabilities were computed with a VDJ recombination model fitted to out-of-frame rearrangements, and the resulting probabilities were checked against IGoR. Hypergeometric tests were used in a later analysis to score TCR-TCR, TCR-HLA and TCR-CMV co-occurrence, with a repertoire-size bias correction applied to the TCR pairs. In a later analysis, false discovery rates were estimated by permuting HLA or CMV assignments 20 times. In a later analysis, co-occurring TCRs were grouped with DBSCAN, and TCRdist sequence similarity was added when clustering was performed within HLA-allele-positive subsets. For co-occurrence clustering, repertoires with fewer than 30,000 or more than 120,000 public chains were excluded, along with 5 or 6 repertoires with anomalous nucleotide sharing. TCRdb limited this immuneACCESS table to in-frame rearrangements with V and J called. A share of clones is missing; checked studies link under half to unresolved V genes, and the rest is unexplained. That table supplies the V and J calls and clone size; D and trimming were determined from the DNA. The sample table records roughly 93,000 clones; more than 70% of these occur just once. About 10% of the sample comes from the top ten.

The sequence links TRBV4-2 to TRBJ2-7, with 7 junctional bases fitting TRBD2. The sample taken for sequencing was PBMCs. The TCR was taken from a young man in good health and CMV-seropositive. The CDR3: CASSQGLAETYEQYF. The sequence in DNA is TGTGCCAGCAGCCAAGGGCTAGCGGAAACCTACGAGCAGTACTTC.